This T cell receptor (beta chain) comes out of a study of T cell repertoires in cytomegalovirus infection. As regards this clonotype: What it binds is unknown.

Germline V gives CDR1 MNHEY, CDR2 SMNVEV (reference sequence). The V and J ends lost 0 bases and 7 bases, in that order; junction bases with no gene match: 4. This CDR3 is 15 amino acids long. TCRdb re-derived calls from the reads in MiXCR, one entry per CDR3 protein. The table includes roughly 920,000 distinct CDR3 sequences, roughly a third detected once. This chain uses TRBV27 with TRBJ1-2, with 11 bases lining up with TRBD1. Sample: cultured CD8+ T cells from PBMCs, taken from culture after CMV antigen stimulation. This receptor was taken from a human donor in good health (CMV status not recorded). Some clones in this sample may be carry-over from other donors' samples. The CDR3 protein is CASSLSRTGGSGYTF. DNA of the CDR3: TGTGCCAGCAGTTTATCCCGGACAGGGGGCTCTGGCTACACCTTC.